The rows below give T cell receptor beta chains drawn from one sample of a study of blood T cell repertoires in COVID-19. Assay: immunoSEQ multiplex PCR; the TCRdb copy retains only in-frame clones and omits some. The profile shows around 300,000 clones, about 87% of them singletons. Sequenced: peripheral blood. These receptors all stem from a woman in her 40s with acute or convalescent COVID-19. Both conserved end residues are part of each CDR3. Fields, in order: J gene, clone size, D gene, V gene, CDR3 protein, CDR3 DNA. D genes are given only for firm matches. Only part of the rows carry a size: once, few, many, or a class if the clone is expanded.

>TRBJ1-5|-|-|TRBV7-9
CASSSDTGSPNQPQHF
TGTGCCAGCAGCTCAGACACAGGGAGTCCCAATCAGCCCCAGCATTTT
>TRBJ1-2|-|-|TRBV7-2
CASSLQRGANYGYTF
TGTGCCAGCAGCTTACAGCGGGGGGCTAACTATGGCTACACCTTC
>TRBJ1-1|-|-|TRBV29-1
CSVARQSSEAFF
TGCAGCGTTGCCCGACAGAGCTCTGAAGCTTTCTTT
>TRBJ2-1|-|TRBD1|TRBV7-9
CASSPDRGLYNEQFF
TGTGCCAGCAGCCCCGACAGGGGCCTCTACAATGAGCAGTTCTTC
>TRBJ1-1|-|-|TRBV6-5
CASRRGNMNTEAFF
TGTGCCAGCAGGAGGGGGAACATGAACACTGAAGCTTTCTTT
>TRBJ1-1|-|TRBD1|TRBV5-1
CASSLGTATEAFF
TGCGCCAGCAGCTTAGGGACAGCCACTGAAGCTTTCTTT
>TRBJ1-1|-|-|TRBV2
CASSVQMNTEAFF
TGTGCCAGCAGTGTCCAGATGAACACTGAAGCTTTCTTT
>TRBJ1-2|-|TRBD1|TRBV5-1
CASSLSGQGSFDYGYTF
TGCGCCAGCAGCTTAAGCGGACAGGGTAGCTTTGACTATGGCTACACCTTC
>TRBJ2-2|-|TRBD1|TRBV30
CAWSKRTGSILTGELFF
TGTGCCTGGAGTAAACGGACAGGGAGTATCCTCACCGGGGAGCTGTTTTTT
>TRBJ2-2|-|-|TRBV19
CASSIASVTGELFF
TGTGCCAGTAGTATTGCTAGCGTCACCGGGGAGCTGTTTTTT
>TRBJ1-4|-|TRBD1|TRBV6-5
CASSQPRDSEKLFF
TGTGCCAGCAGCCAACCTAGGGACAGTGAAAAACTGTTTTTT
>TRBJ1-6|-|TRBD1|TRBV2
CASSSDRGNNSPLHF
TGTGCCAGCAGTTCAGACAGGGGGAATAATTCACCCCTCCACTTT
>TRBJ1-6|few|-|TRBV2
CASRDPRDGSSPLHF
TGTGCCAGCAGAGACCCCAGGGATGGTAGTTCACCCCTCCACTTT
>TRBJ1-5|-|TRBD1|TRBV29-1
CSVGQGTFNQPQHF
TGCAGCGTGGGACAGGGGACTTTTAATCAGCCCCAGCATTTT
>TRBJ1-2|-|TRBD1|TRBV24-1
CATSDPDRGLYGYTF
TGTGCCACCAGTGATCCTGACAGGGGGCTTTATGGCTACACCTTC
>TRBJ1-2|-|TRBD1|TRBV10-3
CAITRGQGAWGYTF
TGTGCCATCACTAGAGGACAGGGGGCTTGGGGCTACACCTTC
>TRBJ1-5|-|-|TRBV5-6
CASSLGGLSNQPQHF
TGTGCCAGCAGCTTGGGGGGCCTTAGCAATCAGCCCCAGCATTTT
>TRBJ2-3|-|-|TRBV12-5
CASGGQGPTDTQYF
TGTGCTAGTGGGGGCCAGGGGCCCACAGATACGCAGTATTTT
>TRBJ1-1|-|TRBD1|TRBV7-9
CASSAPGGSNTEAFF
TGTGCCAGCAGCGCTCCAGGGGGTTCGAACACTGAAGCTTTCTTT
>TRBJ2-1|-|TRBD2|TRBV2
CASSEWRGGPNEQFF
TGTGCCAGCAGTGAATGGCGGGGGGGCCCCAATGAGCAGTTCTTC
>TRBJ1-2|-|-|TRBV24-1
CATSDPGQTGGYTF
TGTGCCACCAGTGACCCGGGACAAACCGGGGGCTACACCTTC
>TRBJ1-6|-|TRBD1|TRBV10-3
CAISYRGDSPLHF
TGTGCCATCAGCTACAGGGGGGATTCACCCCTCCACTTT
>TRBJ2-1|-|-|TRBV19
CASSTFQGSSYNEQFF
TGTGCCAGTAGTACCTTTCAGGGGTCTTCCTACAATGAGCAGTTCTTC
>TRBJ1-2|-|TRBD1|TRBV3-1/TRBV3-2
CASSPGQGARGYTF
TGTGCCAGCAGCCCGGGACAGGGGGCTAGGGGCTACACCTTC
>TRBJ2-5|-|TRBD2|TRBV9
CASSVGLAGGRETQYF
TGTGCCAGCAGCGTAGGACTAGCGGGGGGGCGGGAGACCCAGTACTTC
>TRBJ1-6|-|-|TRBV6-5
CATMEGNSPLHF
TGTGCCACCATGGAGGGTAATTCACCCCTCCACTTT
>TRBJ2-1|-|TRBD1|TRBV5-4
CASSASGQGVYEQFF
TGTGCCAGCAGCGCCTCGGGACAGGGTGTGTATGAGCAGTTCTTC
>TRBJ1-5|-|-|TRBV14
CASSQGRGGNQPQHF
TGTGCCAGCAGCCAGGGGCGGGGGGGCAATCAGCCCCAGCATTTT
>TRBJ1-1|-|-|TRBV11-1
CASSLVGAVTNTEAFF
TGTGCCAGCAGCTTAGTGGGGGCAGTGACTAACACTGAAGCTTTCTTT
>TRBJ1-2|many|TRBD1|TRBV10-1
CASSQGANYGYTF
TGCGCCAGCAGTCAGGGGGCGAACTATGGCTACACCTTC
>TRBJ1-1|once|-|TRBV10-3
CAIGESREMEAFF
TGTGCCATCGGCGAGAGCAGGGAAATGGAAGCTTTCTTT
>TRBJ1-5|-|-|TRBV2
CASSEQWGGGVVRPQHF
TGTGCCAGCAGTGAACAATGGGGCGGAGGGGTGGTTCGGCCCCAGCATTTT
>TRBJ1-1|-|-|TRBV6-1
CASSARLEYGRLNTEAFF
TGTGCCAGCAGTGCAAGACTAGAATATGGACGGTTGAACACTGAAGCTTTCTTT
>TRBJ2-1|-|-|TRBV4-1
CASSPPDSSSYNEQFF
TGCGCCAGCAGCCCCCCCGACTCCAGCTCCTACAATGAGCAGTTCTTC
>TRBJ2-1|-|TRBD1|TRBV28
CASRPWDRTYNEQFF
TGTGCCAGCAGGCCTTGGGACAGGACCTACAATGAGCAGTTCTTC
>TRBJ1-1|few|-|TRBV3-1/TRBV3-2
CASSLSGRGMNTEAFF
TGTGCCAGCAGCCTTTCTGGGAGGGGTATGAACACTGAAGCTTTCTTT
>TRBJ1-1|-|-|TRBV24-1
CATRGGGQPNTEAFF
TGTGCCACCAGAGGGGGTGGACAACCGAACACTGAAGCTTTCTTT
>TRBJ1-1|-|-|TRBV21-1
CASSKAHRNTEAFF
TGTGCCAGCAGCAAAGCTCACAGAAACACTGAAGCTTTCTTT
>TRBJ2-3|once|-|TRBV27
CASSGVGPPTDTQYF
TGTGCCAGCAGCGGGGTCGGGCCACCCACAGATACGCAGTATTTT
>TRBJ2-2|few|TRBD2|TRBV7-9
CASSSGLASGELFF
TGTGCCAGCAGCTCCGGACTAGCGTCCGGGGAGCTGTTTTTT
>TRBJ1-1|-|-|TRBV11-2
CASSLGTVLRTEAFF
TGTGCCAGCAGCTTAGGAACGGTTTTGCGCACTGAAGCTTTCTTT
>TRBJ2-5|once|-|TRBV21-1
CARDRPLPPRGAYF
TGTGCCAGAGATAGACCCCTCCCTCCCCGTGGGGCGTACTTC
>TRBJ1-2|-|TRBD1|TRBV19
CASSPGGAYGYTF
TGTGCCAGTAGTCCAGGGGGCGCCTATGGCTACACCTTC
>TRBJ1-5|-|-|TRBV13
CASSAGIESNQPQHF
TGTGCCAGCAGCGCGGGAATCGAGAGCAATCAGCCCCAGCATTTT
>TRBJ1-1|-|TRBD1|TRBV4-1
CASSQEGTGSMNTEAFF
TGCGCCAGCAGCCAGGAGGGGACAGGGAGTATGAACACTGAAGCTTTCTTT
>TRBJ2-5|-|TRBD2|TRBV29-1
CSPRLAGSQETQYF
TGCAGCCCTCGACTAGCGGGGTCTCAAGAGACCCAGTACTTC
>TRBJ2-1|-|-|TRBV7-3
CASSLNIFNEQFF
TGTGCCAGCAGCTTGAACATCTTCAATGAGCAGTTCTTC
>TRBJ1-1|-|TRBD1|TRBV10-1
CASRDRGNTEAFF
TGCGCCAGCAGAGACAGGGGTAACACTGAAGCTTTCTTT
>TRBJ1-2|once|TRBD1|TRBV9
CASSGTGDGYTF
TGTGCCAGCAGCGGGACAGGGGACGGCTACACCTTC
>TRBJ1-1|-|-|TRBV5-1
CASRGALNTEAFF
TGCGCCAGCAGGGGGGCCTTGAACACTGAAGCTTTCTTT
>TRBJ2-3|-|-|TRBV3-1/TRBV3-2
CASSQQSTDTQYF
TGTGCCAGCAGCCAACAGAGCACAGATACGCAGTATTTT
>TRBJ2-4|-|TRBD2|TRBV11-2
CASSSLAGGHQNIQYF
TGTGCCAGCAGCTCCCTAGCGGGGGGGCATCAAAACATTCAGTACTTC
>TRBJ1-5|few|TRBD1|TRBV18
CASSPRSSGGNQPQHF
TGTGCCAGCTCACCACGATCGTCAGGGGGTAATCAGCCCCAGCATTTT
>TRBJ1-1|-|-|TRBV30
CAWSSGAGNTEAFF
TGTGCCTGGAGTAGTGGAGCGGGGAACACTGAAGCTTTCTTT
>TRBJ1-1|-|TRBD1|TRBV25-1
CASSEGGQGREAFF
TGTGCCAGCAGTGAGGGAGGACAGGGCCGTGAAGCTTTCTTT
>TRBJ1-4|once|-|TRBV20-1
CSARIGEKLFF
TGCAGTGCTAGAATCGGGGAGAAACTGTTTTTT
>TRBJ2-1|few|-|TRBV29-1
CSVEDRVRDEQFF
TGCAGCGTTGAAGACAGGGTTAGGGATGAGCAGTTCTTC
>TRBJ1-1|-|-|TRBV6-1
CASSERVNTEAFF
TGTGCCAGCAGTGAACGGGTGAACACTGAAGCTTTCTTT